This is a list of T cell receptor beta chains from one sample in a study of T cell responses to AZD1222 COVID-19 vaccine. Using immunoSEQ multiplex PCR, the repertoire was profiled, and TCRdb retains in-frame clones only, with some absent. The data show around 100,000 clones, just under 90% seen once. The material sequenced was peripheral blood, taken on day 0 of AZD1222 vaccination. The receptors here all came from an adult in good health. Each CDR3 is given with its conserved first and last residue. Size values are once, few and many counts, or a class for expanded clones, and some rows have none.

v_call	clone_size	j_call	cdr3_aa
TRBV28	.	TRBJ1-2	CATKPETVSSSGYTF
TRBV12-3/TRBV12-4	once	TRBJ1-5	CASSPDPRAQHF
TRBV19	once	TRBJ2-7	CASGPFGNPYEQYF
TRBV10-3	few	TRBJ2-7	CASEGQDSYEQYF
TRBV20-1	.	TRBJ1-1	CSAQGTEAFF
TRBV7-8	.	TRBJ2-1	CASIQGSGNEQFF
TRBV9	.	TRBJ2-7	CASSGTSGVGEQYF
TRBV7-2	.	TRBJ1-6	CASTATRDPLHF
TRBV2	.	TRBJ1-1	CASSGRENTEAFF
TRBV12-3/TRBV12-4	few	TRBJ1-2	CASSTGGYGYTF
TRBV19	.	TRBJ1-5	CASSIREDQPQHF
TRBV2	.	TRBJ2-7	CASSDYEQYF
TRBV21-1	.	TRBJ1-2	CASSKRGRNYGYTF
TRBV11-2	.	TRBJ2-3	CASSLDRFRDTQYF
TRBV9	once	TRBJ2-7	CASSVGDGDSYEQYF
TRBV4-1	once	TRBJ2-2	CASSQGYSVTGELFF
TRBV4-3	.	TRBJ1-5	CASSGAAGGNQPQHF
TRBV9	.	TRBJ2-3	CASQGKSTDTQYF
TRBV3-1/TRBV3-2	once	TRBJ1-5	CASSQGQGNQPQHF
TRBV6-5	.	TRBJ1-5	CASLFPGGNQPQHF
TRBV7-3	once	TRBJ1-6	CASSPRRNSPLHF
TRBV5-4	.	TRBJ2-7	CASSSPGQESYEQYF
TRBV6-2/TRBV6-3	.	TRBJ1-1	CASSPREGTEAFF
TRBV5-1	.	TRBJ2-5	CASSPGTSGDQETQYF
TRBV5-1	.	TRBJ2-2	CASSLHAGKTGELFF
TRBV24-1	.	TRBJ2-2	CASAGTSGETGELFF
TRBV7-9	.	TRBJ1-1	CASSLADVPTEAFF
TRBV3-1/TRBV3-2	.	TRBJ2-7	CASSQVIHEQYF
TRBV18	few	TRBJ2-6	CASSPRGSASGANVLTF
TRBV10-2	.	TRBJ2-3	CASSYPPVRGSTDTQYF